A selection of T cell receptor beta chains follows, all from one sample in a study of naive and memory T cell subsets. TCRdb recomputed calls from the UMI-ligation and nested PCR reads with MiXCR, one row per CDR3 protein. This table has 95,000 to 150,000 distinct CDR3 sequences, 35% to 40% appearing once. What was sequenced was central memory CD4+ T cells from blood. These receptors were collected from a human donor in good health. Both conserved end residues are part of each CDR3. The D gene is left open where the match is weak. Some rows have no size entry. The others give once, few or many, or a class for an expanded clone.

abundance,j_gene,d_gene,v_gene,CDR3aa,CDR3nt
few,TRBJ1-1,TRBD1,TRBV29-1,CSVVTGVTEAFF,TGCAGCGTCGTCACAGGGGTCACTGAAGCTTTCTTT
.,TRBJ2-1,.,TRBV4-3,CASSQGLRNEQFF,TGCGCCAGCAGCCAAGGTTTAAGGAATGAGCAGTTCTTC
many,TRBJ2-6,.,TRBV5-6,CASSPPRDRGLAGANVLTF,TGTGCCAGCAGCCCGCCCCGAGACAGGGGACTAGCTGGGGCCAACGTCCTGACTTTC
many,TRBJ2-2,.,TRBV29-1,CSVVEAALGELFF,TGCAGCGTTGTAGAAGCGGCATTGGGGGAGCTGTTTTTT
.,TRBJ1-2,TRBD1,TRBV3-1,CASSYRTGMDGYTF,TGTGCCAGCAGCTACAGGACAGGGATGGATGGCTACACCTTC
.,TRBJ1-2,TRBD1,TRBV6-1,CASSTGTGNYGYTF,TGTGCCAGCAGTACCGGGACAGGGAACTATGGCTACACCTTC
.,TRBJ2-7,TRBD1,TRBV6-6,CASSYPRDRGRTYEQYF,TGTGCCAGCAGTTACCCAAGAGACAGGGGACGGACCTACGAGCAGTACTTC
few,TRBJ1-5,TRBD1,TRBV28,CASSSPGQGRDQPQHF,TGTGCCAGCAGTTCACCGGGACAGGGGAGGGATCAGCCCCAGCATTTT
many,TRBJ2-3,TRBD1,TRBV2,CASSEQGVFTDTQYF,TGTGCCAGCAGTGAACAGGGGGTCTTCACAGATACGCAGTATTTT
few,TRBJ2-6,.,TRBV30,CAWTVGGANVLTF,TGTGCCTGGACGGTTGGTGGGGCCAACGTCCTGACTTTC
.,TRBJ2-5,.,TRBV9,CASSVGSNQETQYF,TGTGCCAGCAGCGTAGGGAGCAACCAAGAGACCCAGTACTTC
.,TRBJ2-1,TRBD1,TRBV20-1,CSATRQGVEQFF,TGCAGTGCTACTAGACAGGGGGTTGAGCAGTTCTTC
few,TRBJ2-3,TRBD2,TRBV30,CAWRSSGRGTDTQYF,TGTGCCTGGAGATCAAGCGGGAGAGGCACAGATACGCAGTATTTT
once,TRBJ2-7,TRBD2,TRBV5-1,CASSLAGGGPDEQYF,TGCGCCAGCAGCTTGGCCGGGGGGGGTCCCGACGAGCAGTACTTC
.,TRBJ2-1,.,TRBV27,CASSLSNRLANEQFF,TGTGCCAGCAGTTTATCAAACAGATTGGCTAATGAGCAGTTCTTC
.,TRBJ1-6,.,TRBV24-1,CATSDAGRPNSPLHF,TGTGCCACCAGTGATGCAGGGCGCCCTAATTCACCCCTCCACTTT
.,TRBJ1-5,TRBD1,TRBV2,CATARDRGSNQPQHF,TGTGCCACCGCGAGGGACAGGGGTAGCAATCAGCCCCAGCATTTT
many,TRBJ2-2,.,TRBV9,CASSERGGGGTGELFF,TGTGCCAGCAGCGAACGGGGAGGAGGAGGAACCGGGGAGCTGTTTTTT
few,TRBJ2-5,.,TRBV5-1,CASSSGAEETQYF,TGCGCCAGCAGCTCGGGGGCGGAAGAGACCCAGTACTTC
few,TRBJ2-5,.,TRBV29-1,CSVEDQGRGETQYF,TGCAGCGTTGAAGATCAGGGCAGGGGAGAGACCCAGTACTTC
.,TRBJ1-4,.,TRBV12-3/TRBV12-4,CASSRTGAGVFF,TGTGCCAGCAGTAGAACCGGGGCCGGAGTGTTTTTT
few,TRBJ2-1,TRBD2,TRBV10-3,CAISERAGVGNEQFF,TGTGCCATCAGTGAGCGAGCGGGAGTGGGGAATGAGCAGTTCTTC
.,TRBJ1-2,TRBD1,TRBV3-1,CASSPWTGWGYTF,TGTGCCAGCAGCCCATGGACAGGGTGGGGCTACACCTTC
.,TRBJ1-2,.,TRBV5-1,CASSLASDPINGYTF,TGCGCCAGCAGCTTGGCCAGTGACCCGATCAATGGCTACACCTTC
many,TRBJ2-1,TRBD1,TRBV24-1,CGHPGQGANYNEQFF,TGTGGCCATCCCGGACAGGGGGCGAATTACAATGAGCAGTTCTTC
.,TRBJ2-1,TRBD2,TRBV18,CASSPVLAVQYNEQFF,TGTGCCAGCTCACCGGTTCTAGCGGTCCAGTACAATGAGCAGTTCTTC
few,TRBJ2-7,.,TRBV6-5,CASRNQGRGVEQYF,TGTGCCAGCAGGAACCAAGGGCGCGGGGTTGAGCAGTACTTC
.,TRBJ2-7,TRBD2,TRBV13,CASSLDGRTSGTPYEQYF,TGTGCCAGCAGCCTAGATGGGAGGACTAGCGGGACACCCTACGAGCAGTACTTC
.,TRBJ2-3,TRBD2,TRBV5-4,CASSLRTSGTDTQYF,TGTGCCAGCAGCTTGAGGACTAGCGGCACAGATACGCAGTATTTT
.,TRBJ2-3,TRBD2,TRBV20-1,CSAPGRLAGGIDTQYF,TGCAGTGCTCCTGGTCGACTAGCGGGAGGAATAGATACGCAGTATTTT
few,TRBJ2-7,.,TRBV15,CATSSDYAEQYF,TGTGCCACCAGCAGTGATTATGCCGAGCAGTACTTC
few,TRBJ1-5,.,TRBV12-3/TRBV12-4,CASTLGRGYEYQPQHF,TGTGCCAGCACGCTAGGGAGAGGGTATGAGTATCAGCCCCAGCATTTT
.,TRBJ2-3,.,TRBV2,CAEQPEAVSTDTQYF,TGTGCCGAGCAACCAGAGGCGGTTAGCACAGATACGCAGTATTTT
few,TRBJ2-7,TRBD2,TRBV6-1,CASSEAGGHYEQYF,TGTGCCAGCAGTGAAGCGGGAGGGCACTACGAGCAGTACTTC
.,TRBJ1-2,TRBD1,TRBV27,CASSTRQGNYGYTF,TGTGCCAGCAGTACCCGACAGGGGAACTATGGCTACACCTTC
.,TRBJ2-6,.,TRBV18,CASSLQGTSSLGGANVLTF,TGTGCCAGCTCTCTCCAGGGTACCTCTTCTCTGGGAGGGGCCAACGTCCTGACTTTC
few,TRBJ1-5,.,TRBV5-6,CASSFGQGRQPQHF,TGTGCCAGCAGCTTCGGGCAGGGCCGACAGCCCCAGCATTTT
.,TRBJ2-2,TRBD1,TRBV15,CATSKTRDRDFGTGELFF,TGTGCCACCAGCAAAACACGGGACAGGGATTTTGGCACCGGGGAGCTGTTTTTT
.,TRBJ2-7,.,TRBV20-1,CSARDSHEQYF,TGCAGTGCTAGAGACAGCCACGAGCAGTACTTC
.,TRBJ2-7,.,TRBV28,CASSLYGIHYEQYF,TGTGCCAGCAGTTTATACGGGATCCACTACGAGCAGTACTTC
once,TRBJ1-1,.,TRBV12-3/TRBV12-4,CASSEGSTEAFF,TGTGCCAGCAGTGAGGGCTCCACTGAAGCTTTCTTT
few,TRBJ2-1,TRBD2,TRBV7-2,CASSPHALAGGGNEQFF,TGTGCCAGCAGCCCCCACGCGCTAGCGGGAGGTGGCAATGAGCAGTTCTTC
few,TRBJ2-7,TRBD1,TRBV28,CASGTGFFYEQYF,TGTGCCAGCGGGACAGGGTTCTTCTACGAGCAGTACTTC